The 5 T cell receptor beta chains listed next were all sequenced from one sample in a study of blood T cell repertoires in COVID-19. Only in-frame clones appear in the TCRdb table, and some are missing; sequencing was by immunoSEQ multiplex PCR. Of more than 90,000 clones listed, about 85% were seen once; the top ten hold less than 2%. Material: peripheral blood. Every receptor here comes from a woman between 70 and 85 years old with active or convalescent COVID-19.

J is TRBJ2-7 and V is TRBV2; TRBD2 matches at 14 bases. Germline-derived CDR1 and CDR2 are SNHLY and FYNNEI. V dropped 10 bases and J dropped 7; count of bases not matched to a gene: 12. The length of the CDR3 is 15 residues. CDR3: CATNPQGLAGEEQYF. CDR3 nucleotide sequence: TGTGCCACCAACCCCCAGGGACTAGCGGGAGAAGAGCAGTACTTC.

The CDR3 loop is CASSSSGNTEAFF. CDR3 DNA sequence: TGTGCCAGTAGTAGTTCAGGGAACACTGAAGCTTTCTTT. The chain uses TRBV19 and TRBJ1-1; D is unresolved. Deletions cut 4 bases from V and 1 base from J, with 7 bases between. The CDR3 runs 13 residues. Germline CDR1 LNHDA, CDR2 SQIVND (reference sequence).

A single count supports this clone. The chain is built from TRBV6-5 and TRBJ2-1, with a weak D call TRBD2 (5 bases). The length of the CDR3 is 14 residues. V shed 2 bases and J shed 8 bases, with 13 bases lying between them. Germline CDR1 and CDR2: MNHEY and SVGAGI. The CDR3 loop reads CASSYPAGGDEQFF. DNA of the CDR3: TGTGCCAGCAGTTACCCCGCGGGTGGAGATGAGCAGTTCTTC.

The chain combines TRBV7-9 with TRBJ2-1; TRBD2 agrees at 7 bases. This CDR3 spans 16 amino acids. Germline trimming cut 2 bases from V and 3 bases from J; bases unmatched to any gene: 7. CDR1 is SEHNR, CDR2 FQNEAQ, per germline (reference sequence). The CDR3 DNA reads as TGTGCCAGCAGCTTATTTACGGCTAGCGGCTACAATGAGCAGTTCTTC. Its translation is CASSLFTASGYNEQFF.

The chain recombines TRBV28 with TRBJ1-5, with TRBD1 matching over 9 bases. The CDR3 contains 15 residues. The junction had 9 bases not matched to a gene; V was cut back by 5 bases and J by 7 bases. Germline CDR1 is MDHEN and CDR2 is SYDVKM. The CDR3 DNA is TGTGCCAGCAGTCTCGGGGACAGGGTGGAGCAGCCCCAGCATTTT. Its translation: CASSLGDRVEQPQHF.